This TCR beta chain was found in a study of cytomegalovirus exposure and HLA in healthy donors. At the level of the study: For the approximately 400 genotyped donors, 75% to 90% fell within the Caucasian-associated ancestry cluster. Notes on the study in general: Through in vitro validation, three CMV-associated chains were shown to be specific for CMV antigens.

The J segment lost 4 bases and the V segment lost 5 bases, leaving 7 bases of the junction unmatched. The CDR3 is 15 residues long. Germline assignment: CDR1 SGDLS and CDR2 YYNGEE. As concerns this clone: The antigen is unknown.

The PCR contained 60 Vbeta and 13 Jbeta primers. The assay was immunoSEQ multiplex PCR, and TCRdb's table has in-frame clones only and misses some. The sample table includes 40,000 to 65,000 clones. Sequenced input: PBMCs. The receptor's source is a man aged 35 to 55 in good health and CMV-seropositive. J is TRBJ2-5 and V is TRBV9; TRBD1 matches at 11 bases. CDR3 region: CASSVLGQGGETQYF. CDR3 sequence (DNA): TGTGCCAGCAGTGTTTTGGGACAGGGGGGAGAGACCCAGTACTTC.